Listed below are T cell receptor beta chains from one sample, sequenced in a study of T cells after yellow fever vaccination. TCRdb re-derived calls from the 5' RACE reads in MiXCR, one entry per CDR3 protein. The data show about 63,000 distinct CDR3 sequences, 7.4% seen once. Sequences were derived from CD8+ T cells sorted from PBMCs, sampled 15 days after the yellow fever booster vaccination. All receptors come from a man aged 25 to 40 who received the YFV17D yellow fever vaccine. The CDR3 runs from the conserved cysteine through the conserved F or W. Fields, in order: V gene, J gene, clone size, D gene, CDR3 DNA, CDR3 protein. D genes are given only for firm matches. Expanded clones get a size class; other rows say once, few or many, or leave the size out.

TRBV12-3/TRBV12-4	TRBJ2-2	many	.	TGTGCCAGCAGTTCCGGGGGACCGAACACCGGGGAGCTGTTTTTT	CASSSGGPNTGELFF
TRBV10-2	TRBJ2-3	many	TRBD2	TGCGCCAGCAAGCGGGAGTCTGTCACAGATACGCAGTATTTT	CASKRESVTDTQYF
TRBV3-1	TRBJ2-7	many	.	TGTGCCAGCAGCCAAGGTATCAGCGGGCTTACTTTCGAGCAGTACTTC	CASSQGISGLTFEQYF
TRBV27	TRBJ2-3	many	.	TGTGCCAGTGCGGGGACAGATACGCAGTATTTT	CASAGTDTQYF
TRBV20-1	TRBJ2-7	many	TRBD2	TGCAGTGCTACCACCCCTAGCGGGGCCGCCTACGAGCAGTACTTC	CSATTPSGAAYEQYF
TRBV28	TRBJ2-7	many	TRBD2	TGTGCCACCGGGACTAGCGGCGAGCAGTACTTC	CATGTSGEQYF
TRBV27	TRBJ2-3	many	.	TGTGCCAGCAGTCTTATCTGGGAAAGCACAGATACGCAGTATTTT	CASSLIWESTDTQYF
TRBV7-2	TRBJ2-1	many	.	TGTGCCAGCAGACCCCGGGACTCCAATGAGCAGTTCTTC	CASRPRDSNEQFF
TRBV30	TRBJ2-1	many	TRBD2	TGTGCCGGTACTAGCGGGAGGGAAGGCAATGAGCAGTTCTTC	CAGTSGREGNEQFF
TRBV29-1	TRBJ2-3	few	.	TGCAGCGCCGCCCCTTTTTGGTCTGGAACGCAGTATTTT	CSAAPFWSGTQYF
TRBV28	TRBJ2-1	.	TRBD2	TGTGCCAGCAGTTTACGGGCTAGCGGGAGTAGTGAGCAGTTCTTC	CASSLRASGSSEQFF
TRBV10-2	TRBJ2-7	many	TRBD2	TGCGCCAGCGGCGGAACTAGCGTCTACGAGCAGTACTTC	CASGGTSVYEQYF
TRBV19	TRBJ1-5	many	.	TGTGCCAGTAGTATAAGTCCAGTACCTAATCAGCCCCAGCATTTT	CASSISPVPNQPQHF
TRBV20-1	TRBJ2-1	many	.	TGCTGCCCAGGGTGGGGAATTGAGCAGTTCTTC	CCPGWGIEQFF
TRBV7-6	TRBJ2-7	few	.	TGTGCCAGCAGCTTAGCGGCTAGGGATCTTTGGTCTCAGGCCTACGAGCAGTACTTC	CASSLAARDLWSQAYEQYF
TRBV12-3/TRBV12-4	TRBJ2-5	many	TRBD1	TGTGCCAGCAGTTTAACGACAGGGCAAGAGACCCAGTACTTC	CASSLTTGQETQYF
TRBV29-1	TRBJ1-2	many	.	TGCAGCGTTAAAGGGGGGAACGCACGGACGGATGGCTACACCTTC	CSVKGGNARTDGYTF
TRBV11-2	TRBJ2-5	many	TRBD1	TGTGCCAGCAGCCTCACCCGGGGACAGCAAGAGACCCAGTACTTC	CASSLTRGQQETQYF